The 18 T cell receptor beta chains listed next were all sequenced from one sample in a study of T cell responses to AZD1222 COVID-19 vaccine. This table comes from immunoSEQ multiplex PCR, and its TCRdb copy is limited to in-frame clones, with some not included. The table shows under 95,000 clones, with around nine tenths occurring only once. The source was peripheral blood, collected on day 0 of AZD1222 vaccination. The source of these receptors is an adult in good health.

The chain employs TRBV23-1 and TRBJ1-1; D gene uncertain. TRBV23-1 is an open reading frame whose function is uncertain. The CDR3 is 13 amino acids. The ends were cut back, 0 bases at V and 0 bases at J, with 2 bases in the middle. The CDR3 DNA reads as TGCGCCAGCAGTCAATCAGTGAACACTGAAGCTTTCTTT. This gives the protein CASSQSVNTEAFF.

V is TRBV11-2 and J is TRBJ2-1; possibly TRBD2 for D (6 bases). V lost 4 bases to trimming and J lost 3 bases, with 10 bases between them. The CDR3 is 14 residues long. Germline CDR1 SGHAT, CDR2 FQNNGV. As DNA, the CDR3 is TGTGCCAGCAGCTGGGGGACTTACTACAATGAGCAGTTCTTC. It is translated as CASSWGTYYNEQFF. Supplemented by reference TRBV11-2 and TRBJ2-1, the full variable domain reads EAGVAQSPRYKIIEKRQSVAFWCNPISGHATLYWYQQILGQGPKLLIQFQNNGVVDDSQLPKDRFSAERLKGVDSTLKIQPAKLEDSAVYLCASSWGTYYNEQFFGPGTRLTVL.

This chain links TRBV12-3 or TRBV12-4 with TRBJ1-5, with 8 bases aligning to TRBD1. The CDR3 extends over 13 amino acids. V lost 5 bases, J lost 6 bases, and 3 bases stayed unmatched. CDR3 protein: CASSGTGGQPQHF. CDR3 nucleotides: TGTGCCAGCAGTGGGACAGGAGGTCAGCCCCAGCATTTT.

This sequence joins TRBV6-4 and TRBJ2-2, with TRBD1 matching 9 bases. The V and J ends lost 7 bases and 0 bases, in that order; junction bases with no gene match: 3. The CDR3 length is 15 residues. Germline assignment: CDR1 MRHNA and CDR2 SNTAGT. CDR3 DNA: TGTGCCAGCACGGACAGGGGTCCGAACACCGGGGAGCTGTTTTTT. Protein: CASTDRGPNTGELFF.

V gene TRBV20-1 combines with J gene TRBJ1-5, with D possibly being TRBD1 (5 bases). V was shortened by 3 bases and J by 4 bases, with 7 bases between the two germline ends. The CDR3 is 12 residues long. Germline V lookup: CDR1 DFQATT, CDR2 SNEGSKA (reference sequence). CDR3 residues: CSASGGNQPQHF. CDR3 bases: TGCAGTGCTAGTGGGGGGAATCAGCCCCAGCATTTT.

This chain uses TRBV24-1 with TRBJ2-5; 8 bases map to TRBD2. The germline V gene has CDR1 KGHDR and CDR2 SFDVKD. Germline trimming cut 5 bases from V and 2 bases from J; bases unmatched to any gene: 3. The CDR3 is 14 amino acids. The DNA of the CDR3 is TGTGCCACCAGTGCGGCGGGAGGACAAGAGACCCAGTACTTC. It encodes CATSAAGGQETQYF.

The chain links TRBV11-2 to TRBJ1-1; D may be TRBD1 (5 bases). The CDR3 covers 15 residues. In germline, CDR1 is SGHAT, CDR2 FQNNGV. V lost 7 bases to trimming and J lost 1 base, with 16 bases between them. CDR3 region: CASNTDPGRNTEAFF. The CDR3 DNA reads as TGTGCCAGCAACACCGATCCAGGGAGGAACACTGAAGCTTTCTTT.

This chain links TRBV5-1 with TRBJ2-7; the D gene is possibly TRBD1 (5 bases). Trimming pared 1 base from V and 0 bases from J, leaving 8 bases between. CDR1 is SGHRS, CDR2 YFSETQ, per germline. This CDR3 is built from 14 residues. CDR3 region: CASSLQGSSYEQYF. CDR3 DNA: TGCGCCAGCAGCTTGCAGGGCAGCTCCTACGAGCAGTACTTC. The full variable domain, with the rest looked up from reference TRBV5-1 and TRBJ2-7, is KAGVTQTPRYLIKTRGQQVTLSCSPISGHRSVSWYQQTPGQGLQFLFEYFSETQRNKGNFPGRFSGRQFSNSRSEMNVSTLELGDSALYLCASSLQGSSYEQYFGPGTRLTVT.

The chain combines TRBV11-2 with TRBJ1-1; 10 bases line up with TRBD1. Germline trimming cut 6 bases from V and 4 bases from J; bases unmatched to any gene: 5. The CDR3 consists of 14 residues. The germline gives CDR1 SGHAT, CDR2 FQNNGV. CDR3 coding DNA: TGTGCCAGCAGTTGGGACAGGGGTGGCACTGAAGCTTTCTTT. Protein sequence: CASSWDRGGTEAFF.

This chain connects TRBV11-2 to TRBJ1-1, with D maybe TRBD1 (6 bases). V shed 4 bases and J shed 11 bases, with 11 bases lying between them. The CDR3 length is 11 residues. From germline, CDR1 is SGHAT and CDR2 FQNNGV. The CDR3 DNA is TGTGCCAGCAGCTACGGGGGGCTCGCTTTCTTT. Its protein is CASSYGGLAFF.

V gene TRBV9 combines with J gene TRBJ2-7; 11 bases line up with TRBD2. Germline loops: CDR1 SGDLS, CDR2 YYNGEE. The CDR3 covers 15 residues. Trimming cost V 3 bases and J 6 bases; bases outside gene matches: 8. This CDR3 is CASSGLGTSGSEQYF. CDR3 bases: TGTGCCAGCAGCGGCCTAGGAACTAGCGGGAGCGAGCAGTACTTC.

The genes are TRBV3-1 (or the pseudogene TRBV3-2) and TRBJ2-1; D is possibly TRBD2 (7 bases). The V and J ends lost 3 bases and 9 bases respectively, with 15 bases between them. Germline CDR1 and CDR2: LGHDT and YNNKEL (reference sequence). The CDR3 length is 14 residues. The chain's CDR3 is CASSQEGGRREQFF. CDR3 in DNA: TGTGCCAGCAGCCAGGAGGGGGGGCGGCGTGAGCAGTTCTTC.

This chain links TRBV29-1 with TRBJ2-7; TRBD1 aligns across 8 bases. Germline CDR1 and CDR2: SQVTM and ANQGSEA. This CDR3 is 14 amino acids long. V shed 0 bases, J shed 4 bases, and the junction held 5 bases outside the gene matches. CDR3 protein: CSVEDGTGGYEQYF. The CDR3, as DNA: TGCAGCGTTGAAGACGGGACAGGCGGGTACGAGCAGTACTTC.

The genes are TRBV3-1 (or the pseudogene TRBV3-2) and TRBJ1-3; no definite D call. Looked up from germline, CDR1 is LGHDT and CDR2 is YNNKEL (reference sequence). The CDR3 is made up of 12 amino acids. Trimming shortened V by 6 bases and J by 4 bases, and 7 bases separated the two germline ends. DNA for the CDR3: TGTGCCAGCAGTCAGTGGGGAAACACCATATATTTT. This sequence encodes CASSQWGNTIYF.

The chain links TRBV2 to TRBJ1-1; D not resolved. Germline values: CDR1 SNHLY, CDR2 FYNNEI. The CDR3 length is 13 residues. V lost 7 bases, J lost 1 base, and 10 bases lay in between. DNA for the CDR3: TGTGCCAGCATCCGGACCTGGAACACTGAAGCTTTCTTT. The encoded protein is CASIRTWNTEAFF.

This clone has just one count. The rearrangement joins TRBV27 to TRBJ1-2; tentatively, D is TRBD1 (6 bases). This CDR3 is built from 14 residues. Trimming left V 4 bases short and J 4 bases short, with 13 bases between. CDR1 is MNHEY, CDR2 SMNVEV, per germline (reference sequence). The CDR3 protein is CASSSEQGFYGYTF. The CDR3 bases are TGTGCCAGCAGTTCGGAACAGGGATTCTATGGCTACACCTTC.

The chain recombines TRBV6-5 with TRBJ2-2; 9 nucleotides match TRBD1. This CDR3 has 15 residues. The germline V gene encodes CDR1 MNHEY and CDR2 SVGAGI. The junction had 9 bases not matched to a gene; V was cut back by 6 bases and J by 7 bases. The CDR3 spells CASRERDRVVGELFF. As DNA, the CDR3 is TGTGCCAGCAGAGAGCGGGACAGGGTTGTCGGGGAGCTGTTTTTT.

This rearrangement joins TRBV4-1 to TRBJ2-2; 8 nucleotides line up with TRBD1. Per the germline V gene, CDR1 is MGHRA and CDR2 is YSYEKL. This CDR3 contains 16 residues. V lost 1 base and J lost 0; bases outside the gene matches: 1. The DNA for the CDR3 is TGCGCCAGCAGCCAAGGGGACAGGACGAACACCGGGGAGCTGTTTTTT. It yields the protein CASSQGDRTNTGELFF.